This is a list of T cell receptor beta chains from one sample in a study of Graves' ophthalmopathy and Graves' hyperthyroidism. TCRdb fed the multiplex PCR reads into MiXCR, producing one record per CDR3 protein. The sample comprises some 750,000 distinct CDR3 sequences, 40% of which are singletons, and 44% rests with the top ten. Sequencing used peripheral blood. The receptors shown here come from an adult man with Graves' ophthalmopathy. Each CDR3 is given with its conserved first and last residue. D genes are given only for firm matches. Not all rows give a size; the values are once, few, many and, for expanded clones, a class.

CDR3 protein: CASSLAWGMSTEAFF
CDR3 DNA: TGTGCCAGCAGCTTGGCCTGGGGAATGAGCACTGAAGCTTTCTTT
D gene: .
J gene: TRBJ1-1
clone size: few
V gene: TRBV5-8

CDR3 protein: CASSLQARGLKYF
CDR3 DNA: TGTGCCAGCAGTTTACAAGCCAGGGGTTTGAAGTACTTC
D gene: .
J gene: TRBJ2-7
clone size: .
V gene: TRBV2

CDR3 protein: CASSLAGHNGELFF
CDR3 DNA: TGTGCCAGCAGCTTAGCTGGCCATAACGGGGAGCTGTTTTTT
D gene: .
J gene: TRBJ2-2
clone size: many
V gene: TRBV7-9

CDR3 protein: CASSEVPVAGNTIYF
CDR3 DNA: TGTGCCAGCAGTGAAGTACCAGTTGCTGGAAACACCATATATTTT
D gene: .
J gene: TRBJ1-3
clone size: .
V gene: TRBV10-3

CDR3 protein: CASSRRLAGGGLTGELFF
CDR3 DNA: TGTGCCAGCAGCCGCCGACTGGCGGGAGGGGGATTAACCGGGGAGCTGTTTTTT
D gene: TRBD2
J gene: TRBJ2-2
clone size: .
V gene: TRBV11-2

CDR3 protein: CASISESGQETQYF
CDR3 DNA: TGTGCCAGCATCAGTGAGTCAGGTCAAGAGACCCAGTACTTC
D gene: .
J gene: TRBJ2-5
clone size: .
V gene: TRBV25-1

CDR3 protein: CAISVGAGKLFF
CDR3 DNA: TGTGCCATCAGTGTTGGAGCAGGAAAACTGTTTTTT
D gene: .
J gene: TRBJ1-4
clone size: .
V gene: TRBV10-3

CDR3 protein: CASSQVRPGEQYF
CDR3 DNA: TGTGCCAGCAGCCAAGTTCGTCCTGGCGAGCAGTACTTC
D gene: .
J gene: TRBJ2-7
clone size: many
V gene: TRBV14

CDR3 protein: CASSLEAYEQYF
CDR3 DNA: TGTGCCAGCAGCTTGGAAGCCTACGAGCAGTACTTC
D gene: .
J gene: TRBJ2-7
clone size: many
V gene: TRBV7-9

CDR3 protein: CASGLVLPGSRGYTF
CDR3 DNA: TGTGCTAGTGGTTTGGTTCTTCCAGGGAGTCGTGGCTACACCTTC
D gene: .
J gene: TRBJ1-2
clone size: .
V gene: TRBV12-5

CDR3 protein: CASSLTGLAGELFF
CDR3 DNA: TGTGCCAGCAGCTTGACAGGGTTAGCCGGGGAGCTGTTTTTT
D gene: TRBD1
J gene: TRBJ2-2
clone size: few
V gene: TRBV7-9

CDR3 protein: CASSVPGQSPYEQYF
CDR3 DNA: TGTGCCAGCAGCGTCCCGGGACAGAGTCCCTACGAGCAGTACTTC
D gene: TRBD1
J gene: TRBJ2-7
clone size: .
V gene: TRBV9

CDR3 protein: CASSQGGSQETQYF
CDR3 DNA: TGCGCCAGCAGCCAAGGCGGCAGTCAAGAGACCCAGTACTTC
D gene: .
J gene: TRBJ2-5
clone size: many
V gene: TRBV4-3

CDR3 protein: CSATLSANTGELFF
CDR3 DNA: TGCAGTGCTACGTTAAGCGCGAACACCGGGGAGCTGTTTTTT
D gene: .
J gene: TRBJ2-2
clone size: .
V gene: TRBV20-1

CDR3 protein: CATQSISSYEQYF
CDR3 DNA: TGTGCCACCCAGTCGATTTCATCCTACGAGCAGTACTTC
D gene: .
J gene: TRBJ2-7
clone size: many
V gene: TRBV10-3

CDR3 protein: CASSLVGGGAMNTEAFF
CDR3 DNA: TGTGCCAGCAGCTTAGTTGGTGGGGGGGCGATGAACACTGAAGCTTTCTTT
D gene: .
J gene: TRBJ1-1
clone size: many
V gene: TRBV7-2

CDR3 protein: CASSPVAGDYEQYF
CDR3 DNA: TGCGCCTCCAGCCCGGTAGCGGGAGACTACGAGCAGTACTTC
D gene: TRBD2
J gene: TRBJ2-7
clone size: .
V gene: TRBV4-3

CDR3 protein: CASSYGFRGRNQPQHF
CDR3 DNA: TGTGCCAGCAGTTACGGATTCAGGGGCCGGAATCAGCCCCAGCATTTT
D gene: .
J gene: TRBJ1-5
clone size: .
V gene: TRBV2

CDR3 protein: CASSLSGEKLFF
CDR3 DNA: TGCGCCAGCAGCTTGTCGGGTGAAAAACTGTTTTTT
D gene: .
J gene: TRBJ1-4
clone size: many
V gene: TRBV25-1

CDR3 protein: CASSEVWAPTTDTQYF
CDR3 DNA: TGTGCCAGCAGTGAAGTGTGGGCACCTACCACAGATACGCAGTATTTT
D gene: .
J gene: TRBJ2-3
clone size: .
V gene: TRBV25-1

CDR3 protein: CASSRDRAEQYF
CDR3 DNA: TGTGCCAGCAGCCGCGACAGGGCCGAGCAGTACTTC
D gene: TRBD1
J gene: TRBJ2-7
clone size: many
V gene: TRBV7-6

CDR3 protein: CASHSGWNTGELFF
CDR3 DNA: TGCGCCAGCCATAGCGGTTGGAACACCGGGGAGCTGTTTTTT
D gene: .
J gene: TRBJ2-2
clone size: many
V gene: TRBV5-1

CDR3 protein: CAISESGVTQYF
CDR3 DNA: TGTGCCATCAGTGAGTCGGGGGTGACCCAGTACTTC
D gene: .
J gene: TRBJ2-5
clone size: many
V gene: TRBV10-3

CDR3 protein: CASSLAGLRSGANVLTF
CDR3 DNA: TGTGCCAGCAGCTTAGCGGGACTCCGCTCTGGGGCCAACGTCCTGACTTTC
D gene: .
J gene: TRBJ2-6
clone size: few
V gene: TRBV7-8